A single T cell receptor beta chain is shown here with its context. Its antigen is not identified. This sample is drawn from a study of blood T cells in healthy people across ages. Overall study results and limits: Age brought a roughly linear fall in TCR beta diversity measured per million T cells. Researchers judged that diversity estimates from one million T cells fell short of true values.

This CDR3 spans 15 amino acids. Germline CDR1 GTSNPN, CDR2 SVGIG (reference sequence). Trimming cost V 0 bases and J 13 bases; bases outside gene matches: 11. PCR was performed a second time for about 6 to 12 cycles using a sample-barcoded 5' primer and a J-beta primer mix. Every cDNA was tagged by a template-switch adaptor with 12 random nucleotides. Each sample yielded at least 3 million CDR3-containing paired-end reads. Via MiXCR, TCRdb re-called the 5' RACE reads, giving one row per CDR3 protein. The data show about 800,000 distinct CDR3 sequences, about 46% seen once. Input material: blood. The clonotype comes from an elderly man in good health. The chain is built from TRBV30 and TRBJ2-4, with TRBD2 matching over 11 bases. In nucleotides, the CDR3 is TGTGCCTGGAGTGTTACTAGCGGGAGTCTTGGGGAGCAGTACTTC. Translation: CAWSVTSGSLGEQYF.